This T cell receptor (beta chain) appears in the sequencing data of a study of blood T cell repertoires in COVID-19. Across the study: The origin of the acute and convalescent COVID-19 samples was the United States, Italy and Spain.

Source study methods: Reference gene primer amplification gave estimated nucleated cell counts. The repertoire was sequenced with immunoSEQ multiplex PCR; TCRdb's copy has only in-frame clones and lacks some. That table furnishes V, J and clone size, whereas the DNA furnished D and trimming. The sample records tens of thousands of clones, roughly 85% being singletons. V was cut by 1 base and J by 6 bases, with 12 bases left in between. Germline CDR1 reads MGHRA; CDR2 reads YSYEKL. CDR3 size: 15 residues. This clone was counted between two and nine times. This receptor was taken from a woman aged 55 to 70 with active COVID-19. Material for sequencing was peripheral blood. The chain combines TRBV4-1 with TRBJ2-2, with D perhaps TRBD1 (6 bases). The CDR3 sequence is CASSQAPTGPGELFF. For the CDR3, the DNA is TGCGCCAGCAGCCAAGCCCCGACAGGTCCCGGGGAGCTGTTTTTT.